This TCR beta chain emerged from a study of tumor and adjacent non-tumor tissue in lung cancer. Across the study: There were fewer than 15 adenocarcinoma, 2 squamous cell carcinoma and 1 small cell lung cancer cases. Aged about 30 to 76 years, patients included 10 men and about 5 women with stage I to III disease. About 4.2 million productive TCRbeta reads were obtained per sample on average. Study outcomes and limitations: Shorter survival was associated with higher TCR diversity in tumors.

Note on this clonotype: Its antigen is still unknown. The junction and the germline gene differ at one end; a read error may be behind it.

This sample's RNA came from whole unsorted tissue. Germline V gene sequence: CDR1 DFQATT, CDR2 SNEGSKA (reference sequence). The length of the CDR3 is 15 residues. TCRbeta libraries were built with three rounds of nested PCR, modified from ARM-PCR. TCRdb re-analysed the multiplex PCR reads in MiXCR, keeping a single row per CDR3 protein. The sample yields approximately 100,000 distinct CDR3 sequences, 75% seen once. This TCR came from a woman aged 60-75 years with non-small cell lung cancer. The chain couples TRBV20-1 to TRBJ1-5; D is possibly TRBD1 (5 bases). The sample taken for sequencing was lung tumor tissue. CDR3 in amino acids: CSTRSAGSSNQLQHF. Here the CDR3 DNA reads TGCAGTACTAGATCGGCAGGGTCTAGCAATCAGCTCCAGCATTTT.